The T cell receptor (beta chain) described here comes from a study of shared clonotypes between healthy human individuals (dated by TCRdb to 2019 to 2021). Regarding the complete study: A couple of women and a few men aged 18 to 49 years were included in the cohort. Between about 0.9 and 10 billion PBMCs per donor were obtained by leukapheresis. To increase sequencing depth and limit assay-specific biases, different laboratories used diverse techniques to prepare libraries and sequence TCR repertoires. The study deeply sequenced blood TCR repertoires of several healthy adults to estimate repertoire size and the extent of clonotype sharing between individuals. For each donor, CD4 naive and CD4 memory were each run on three plates, CD8 naive on two plates, and CD8 memory on one plate. The full study reports these points: Estimated clonotype richness was generally larger for naive than for memory subsets. Based on pairwise subsampling, the degree of clonotype sharing among donors was expected to be affected by sequencing depth. About 5% of naive CD4, 3% to 3.5% of naive CD8, 2.3% of memory CD4, and around 0.4% of memory CD8 clonotypes were shared across several donors. Higher generation probabilities were observed for clonotypes shared by all four sorted-subset donors than for non-shared clonotypes. Sampling was limited to blood, and TCR repertoires in tissue likely differ from TCR repertoires in blood. Because the study included only a small number of donors, the genetic and exposure-history diversity represented was limited. Even with the large sequencing depth, rarefaction of the sorted-subset datasets indicated that sequencing was incomplete.

On this clone: Its antigen is currently not known. Base qualities are not at hand, and no much larger clone is one base apart.

Its CDR3 holds 11 amino acids, cysteine through phenylalanine. Just the 33-base CDR3 DNA is kept, in frame starting at base 1. The junction carries 8 bases between V and J, which are trimmed by 3 bases and 7 bases respectively. Per the germline V gene, SGHTS is the CDR1 and YDEGEE is the CDR2. The donors were healthy, HIV-negative adults who had no recently reported acute infections or vaccinations. Every donor was a Caucasian adult living in Nashville, Tennessee, USA. Magnetic negative selection was used to enrich CD4+ T cells, after which naive cells were positively selected on CD45RA and the negative fraction became the memory subset. Blood was obtained by leukapheresis, after which PBMCs were separated by Ficoll-Histopaque density gradient centrifugation and cryopreserved in liquid nitrogen vapor phase. Purity and quantity of every magnetically sorted T cell population were checked by analytical flow cytometry. From each sorted fraction, genomic DNA was isolated and quantified by UV absorbance on a Nanodrop 2000c.

Using the deep immunoSEQ assay, multiplex PCR amplified TCR CDR3 regions from genomic DNA. Extracted genomic DNA from each cell subset was distributed evenly across all wells of several immunoSEQ 96-well plates, and each plate was treated as a replicate. For sorted subsets, 150 to 250 ng genomic DNA, equal to some 30,000 T cell genomes, was loaded into each replicate PCR. The purified libraries were quantified using a Qubit 3.0 fluorometer, sized with a Bioanalyzer 2100, and then quantified again using the KAPA Library Quantification kit. Each immunoSEQ 96-well plate was sequenced on its own single-read 150-cycle Illumina NextSeq 550 flow cell. The study's own analysis went as follows. The immunoSEQ output contained only junctional sequences without quality scores, so filtering could not match that applied to full-length reads. To assign V/J genes and CDR3, sequences were annotated using PyIR, a Python wrapper for IgBLAST v1.9, with IMGT germline references. Reads were removed for weak V/J assignments (E-value above 1e-6), missing CDR3, stop codons, out-of-frame junctions, or ambiguous translated residues. V3J clonotypes were defined as sequences sharing the same inferred V gene, J gene, and CDR3 amino acid sequence. Percentage overlap between repertoires was calculated by dividing the number of shared unique clonotypes by the size of the smaller repertoire. Richness of each repertoire was evaluated using RTK rarefaction, the Chao1 estimator, and Recon v2.1 estimates of unobserved clonotypes. For all TCRbeta clonotypes obtained by the gDNA method from a few donors, generation probabilities were computed with OLGA. The table comes from immuneACCESS by way of TCRdb, which keeps in-frame sequences with V and J called. Part of the clones is missing from these tables; in studies checked, under half for an unresolved V gene and the rest for unknown reasons. From that table come the V and J calls and clone size; the DNA was used to work out D and trimming. The sample table holds 2 million to 2.5 million clones, of which 85% to 95% were seen once. The ten largest clones add up to 0.1% to 0.15% of the sample.

The receptor's source is a man between 18 and 29 years old in good health. The rearranged chain carries TRBV5-8 and TRBJ2-7, with TRBD2 tentatively as D gene (6 bases match). Sequenced material: naive CD4+ T cells sorted from blood. Per the publication, the cell subset or site label means: CD45RA+ positively selected. The sequenced DNA: TGTGCCAGCAGCTGGGGGGTGGAGCAGTACTTC. It specifies CASSWGVEQYF.